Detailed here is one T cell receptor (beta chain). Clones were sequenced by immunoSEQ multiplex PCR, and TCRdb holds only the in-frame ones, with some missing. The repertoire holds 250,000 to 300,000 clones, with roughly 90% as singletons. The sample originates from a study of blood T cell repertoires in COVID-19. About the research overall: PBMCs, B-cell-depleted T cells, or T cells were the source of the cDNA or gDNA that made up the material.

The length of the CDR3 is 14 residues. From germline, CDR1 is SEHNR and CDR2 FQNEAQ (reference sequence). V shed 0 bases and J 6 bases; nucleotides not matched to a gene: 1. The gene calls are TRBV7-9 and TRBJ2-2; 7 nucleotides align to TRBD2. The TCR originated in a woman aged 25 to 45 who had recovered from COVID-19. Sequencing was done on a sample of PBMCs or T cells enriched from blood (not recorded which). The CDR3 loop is CASSLAGGPGELFF. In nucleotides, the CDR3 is TGTGCCAGCAGCTTAGCGGGAGGGCCCGGGGAGCTGTTTTTT.